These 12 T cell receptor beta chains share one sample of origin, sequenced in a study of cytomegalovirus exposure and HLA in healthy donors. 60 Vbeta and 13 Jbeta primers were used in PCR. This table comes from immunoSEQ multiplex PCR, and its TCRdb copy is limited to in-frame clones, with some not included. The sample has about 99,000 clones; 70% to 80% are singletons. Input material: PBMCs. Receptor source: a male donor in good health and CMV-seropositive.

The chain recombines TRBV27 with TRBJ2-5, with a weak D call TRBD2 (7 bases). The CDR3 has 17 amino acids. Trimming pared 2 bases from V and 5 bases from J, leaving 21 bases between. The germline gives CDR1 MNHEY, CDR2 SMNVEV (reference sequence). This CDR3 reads CASSLAVRGGIPETQYF. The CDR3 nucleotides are TGTGCCAGCAGTTTAGCAGTGAGGGGGGGCATTCCGGAGACCCAGTACTTC.

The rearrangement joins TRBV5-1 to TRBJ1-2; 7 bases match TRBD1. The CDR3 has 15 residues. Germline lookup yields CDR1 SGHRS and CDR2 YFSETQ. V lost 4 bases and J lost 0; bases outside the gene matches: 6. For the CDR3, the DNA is TGCGCCAGCAGCGAGGGACAGACAACTAACTATGGCTACACCTTC. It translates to CASSEGQTTNYGYTF.

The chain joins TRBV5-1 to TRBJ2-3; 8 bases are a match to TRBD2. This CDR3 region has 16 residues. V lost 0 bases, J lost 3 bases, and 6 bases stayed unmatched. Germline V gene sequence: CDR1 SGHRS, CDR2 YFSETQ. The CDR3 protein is CASSLGRGGRTDTQYF. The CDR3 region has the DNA TGCGCCAGCAGCTTGGGACGGGGGGGCCGGACAGATACGCAGTATTTT.

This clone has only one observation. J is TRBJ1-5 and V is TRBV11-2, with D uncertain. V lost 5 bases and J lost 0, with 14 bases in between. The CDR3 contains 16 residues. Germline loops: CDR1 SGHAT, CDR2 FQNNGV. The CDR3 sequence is CASSPGWQVSNQPQHF. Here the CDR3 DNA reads TGTGCCAGCAGCCCCGGTTGGCAGGTTAGCAATCAGCCCCAGCATTTT.

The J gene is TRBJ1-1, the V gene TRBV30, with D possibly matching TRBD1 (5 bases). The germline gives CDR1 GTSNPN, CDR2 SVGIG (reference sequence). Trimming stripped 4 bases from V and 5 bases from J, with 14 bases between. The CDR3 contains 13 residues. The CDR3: CAWTPGGWTEAFF. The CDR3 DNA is TGTGCCTGGACCCCGGGGGGGTGGACTGAAGCTTTCTTT.

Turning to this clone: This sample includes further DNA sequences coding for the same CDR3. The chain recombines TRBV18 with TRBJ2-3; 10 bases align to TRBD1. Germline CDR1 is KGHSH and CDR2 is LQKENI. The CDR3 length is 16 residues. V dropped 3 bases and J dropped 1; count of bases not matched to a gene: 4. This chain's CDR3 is CASSPAGTGGTDTQYF. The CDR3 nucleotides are TGTGCCAGCTCACCTGCCGGGACAGGGGGCACAGATACGCAGTATTTT.

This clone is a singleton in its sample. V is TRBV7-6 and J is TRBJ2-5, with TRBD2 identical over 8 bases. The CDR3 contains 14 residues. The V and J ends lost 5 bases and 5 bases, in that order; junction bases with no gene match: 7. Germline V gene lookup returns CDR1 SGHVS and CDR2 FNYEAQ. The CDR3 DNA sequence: TGTGCCAGCAGCCCCGGGGGGGCCGAGGAGACCCAGTACTTC. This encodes CASSPGGAEETQYF.

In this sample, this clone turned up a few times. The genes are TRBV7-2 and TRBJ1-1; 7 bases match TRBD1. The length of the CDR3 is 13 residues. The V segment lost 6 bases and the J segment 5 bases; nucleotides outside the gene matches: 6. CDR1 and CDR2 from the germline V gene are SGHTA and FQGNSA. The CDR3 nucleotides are TGTGCCAGCAGTTCTGACAGGGTTACTGAAGCTTTCTTT. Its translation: CASSSDRVTEAFF.

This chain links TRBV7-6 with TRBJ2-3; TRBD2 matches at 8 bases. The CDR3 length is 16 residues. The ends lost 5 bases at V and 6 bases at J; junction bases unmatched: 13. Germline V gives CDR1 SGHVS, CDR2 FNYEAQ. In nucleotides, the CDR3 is TGTGCCAGCAGCCCCTCGACGGGGGGGCCCTTGGATACGCAGTATTTT. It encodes CASSPSTGGPLDTQYF.

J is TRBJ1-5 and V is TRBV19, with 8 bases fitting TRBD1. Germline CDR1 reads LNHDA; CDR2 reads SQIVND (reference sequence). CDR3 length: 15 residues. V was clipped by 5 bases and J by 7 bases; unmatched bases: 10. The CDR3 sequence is CASSHPGQGGQPQHF. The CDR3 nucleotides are TGTGCCAGTAGTCATCCCGGACAGGGAGGCCAGCCCCAGCATTTT.

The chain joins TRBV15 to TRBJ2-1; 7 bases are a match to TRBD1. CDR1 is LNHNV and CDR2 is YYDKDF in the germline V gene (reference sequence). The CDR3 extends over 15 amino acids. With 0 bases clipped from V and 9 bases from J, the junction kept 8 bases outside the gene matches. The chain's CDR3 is CATSRDRKGASEQFF. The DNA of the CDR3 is TGTGCCACCAGCAGAGATAGAAAGGGGGCGAGTGAGCAGTTCTTC.

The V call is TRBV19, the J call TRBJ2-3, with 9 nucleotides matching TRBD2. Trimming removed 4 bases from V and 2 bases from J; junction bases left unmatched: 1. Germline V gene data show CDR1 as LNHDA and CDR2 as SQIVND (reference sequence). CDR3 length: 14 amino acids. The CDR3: CASSSGGDTDTQYF. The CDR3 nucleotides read TGTGCCAGTAGTAGCGGGGGGGACACAGATACGCAGTATTTT.